This T cell receptor beta chain comes out of a study of blood T cell repertoires in COVID-19. Profiled with immunoSEQ multiplex PCR; TCRdb holds only in-frame clones, not every one. This table holds some 94,000 clones, roughly 72% found once. The CDR3 runs 16 residues. The germline gives CDR1 SGHTS, CDR2 YDEGEE. J gave up 4 bases and V 1 base, and 8 bases lay outside the gene matches. The sequenced material came from peripheral blood. The chain is built from TRBV5-8 and TRBJ1-5; 7 bases align to TRBD1. This TCR was recovered from an older woman in a cohort sampled during active or convalescent COVID-19. As DNA, the CDR3 is TGTGCCAGCAGCTTGATGATGAGACAGGGTAATCAGCCCCAGCATTTT. Amino acid sequence: CASSLMMRQGNQPQHF.